What follows describes a single T cell receptor beta chain. This clonotype was detected once. Its antigen is not yet known. The input lacks base qualities; no much larger clone sits a single base away. One read offers little support. RNA was extracted using the RNeasy kit, and about 0.45 to 1 ug of the RNA was reverse transcribed with random hexamers. TCR beta CDR3 regions were amplified with the immunoSEQ multiplex PCR assay covering 54 Vbeta and 13 Jbeta segments. PCR amplification bias was corrected using a synthetic template baseline for primer optimization and computational correction. The authors processed their data as follows. Reads were annotated to V, D and J genes per IMGT and analyzed with immunoSEQ Analyzer, keeping only productive sequences. Clonality was computed as one minus Shannon entropy normalized by log2 of the number of productive unique sequences. Public and private clones were assessed among the 100 most prevalent clones of each patient and control. Clones were defined as Susac-specific if absent from the healthy and MS cohorts, from over a thousand published viral clones and from other ImmuneACCESS disease sequences. TCRdb trimmed the raw reads at Q25, called clones with MiXCR and kept productive beta chains. Rows merge per CDR3 protein into single entries with the most common DNA and genes. V and J calls and clone size were set by TCRdb, not the authors. This sample lists roughly 120,000 distinct CDR3 sequences; less than 97% were detected once. The ten most abundant clones make up roughly 0.099% of the sample.

The entry originates in a study of CD8 T cells in Susac syndrome (dated 2019 in TCRdb). In the study overall: Whether CD8+ T cell activation and differentiation in Susac syndrome was antigen driven was tested using repertoire sequencing.

Broad study findings and their caveats: The number of individuals in the TCR sequencing and HLA analysis was recognized as being relatively small.

High-throughput TCR beta sequencing profiled peripheral blood CD8+ and CD4+ T cells from healthy donors, Susac syndrome patients and multiple sclerosis patients. Healthy donors were age- and sex-matched controls. CD8+ TEMRA cells were enriched by FACS, while bulk CD8+ and CD4+ T cells were purified by magnetic negative isolation. Blood was collected in EDTA tubes and processed within 24 hours, with PBMCs isolated through density gradient centrifugation. PBMCs intended for TCR sequencing were cryopreserved in liquid nitrogen and were subsequently thawed in a 37 degrees C water bath. Purity of sorted or isolated CD4+, CD8+ and CD8+ TEMRA cells was at least 90%. Relative to germline, V is 0 bases shorter and J is 4 bases shorter, with 6 bases between their ends. Per the germline V gene (reference sequence), LNHNV is the CDR1 and YYDKDF is the CDR2. The CDR3 spans 14 residues, from the cysteine through the phenylalanine. Just CDR3 DNA is preserved here, 42 bases in frame from base 1.

This chain is built from TRBV15 and TRBJ2-2, with the D segment identity uncertain. The sequenced material came from CD4+ T cells from PBMCs. This sequence was found in a human donor in good health. The DNA is TGTGCCACCAGCAGAGATTGGGGCACCGGGGAGCTGTTTTTT. It translates as CATSRDWGTGELFF.